Listed here is a single T cell receptor (beta chain). Its target is not known. This entry comes from a study of beta chain features in type 1 diabetes. Study-level background: Over all samples combined, some 110 million sorted cells were examined. General observations from the study: More deletions and fewer insertions at VDJ junctions were seen in type 1 diabetes patients. People with Type 1 diabetes carried modestly yet significantly shorter TCRB CDR3s in all four CD4+ subsets.

The CDR3 contains 12 residues. CDR1 GTSNPN and CDR2 SVGIG come from the germline V gene (reference sequence). CD45RO/CCR7/CD25/CD127/CD95/CD27 staining was used to isolate CD4+ naive, central memory, regulatory and stem cell-like memory cells by sorting. Expressed TCRB transcripts were sequenced because the isolated RNA had all been reverse transcribed beforehand. The table came from immunoSEQ multiplex PCR; TCRdb's copy has only in-frame clones and leaves some out. The table has about 330,000 clones, roughly 11% seen once. This chain connects TRBV30 to TRBJ1-1; D perhaps matches TRBD1 (6 bases). The TCR originated in a woman aged 25 to 45 in good health. The sample consisted of naive CD4+ T cells from blood. The CDR3 region is CACSPGQREAFF. CDR3 in DNA: TGTGCATGCTCCCCCGGACAGAGAGAAGCTTTCTTT.